The present entry profiles one T cell receptor beta chain with its context. This record comes from a study of blood T cell repertoires in COVID-19. About the research overall: The origin of the acute and convalescent COVID-19 samples was the United States, Italy and Spain. Sources were T cells, B-cell-depleted T cells, or PBMCs; the material itself was cDNA or gDNA.

Original processing notes: Scientists estimated how many nucleated cells there were by amplifying reference gene primers. Using immunoSEQ multiplex PCR, the repertoire was profiled, and TCRdb retains in-frame clones only, with some absent. V, J and clone size are taken as reported in that table, and D and trimming were inferred from the DNA itself. Counted here are 250,000 to 350,000 clones, about 87% occurring once; the ten biggest clones make up roughly 7.1%. The CDR3 runs 13 residues. Germline values: CDR1 SGHRS, CDR2 YFSETQ. V lost 4 bases, J lost 4 bases, and 11 bases lay in between. The TCR sequence derives from a woman aged 50 to 65 who had recovered from COVID-19. Source material: peripheral blood. The chain links TRBV5-1 to TRBJ1-1; a possible D gene is TRBD1 (6 bases). The CDR3 DNA reads as TGCGCCAGCAGCACCACAGGGATCACTGAAGCTTTCTTT. Translation: CASSTTGITEAFF.